This entry features one TCR beta chain sequence. No cognate antigen has been identified for it. The source of the sample is a study of T cells expressing NK-cell markers (dated by TCRdb to between 2020 and 2021). Notes on the research overall: Three sorted T-cell subsets (CD3+CD56+NKG2C+, CD3+CD56+NKG2C- and CD3+CD56-NKG2C+) from fewer than 10 donors had their TCR beta-chain repertoires profiled. Of the eight sequenced donors, seven were found to be HCMV-seropositive and one was found to be HCMV-seronegative. All eight donors whose samples were sequenced were randomly selected healthy volunteers, three of them men and five women. Sequencing of the libraries produced 2 x 150 bp reads on Illumina HiSeq 2000/2500, MiSeq or NextSeq.

CDR1 is given as SNHLY and CDR2 as FYNNEI, both from the germline V gene. From the cysteine through the phenylalanine, the CDR3 covers 14 amino acids. The DNA sequence is not available. Results and caveats for the whole study, not just this receptor: In six or seven donors, the dominant CD3+CD56+NKG2C+ clonotypes ranked among the top 10 CD8+ clonotypes, making up about 1.0-8% of CD8+ T cells. Whether the expanded NKG2C-expressing T cell clones were specific for HCMV antigens was left unclear. Those dominant clonotypes were again the most abundant among CD3+CD56-NKG2C+ cells in a few donors, at 28.3-60.1%.

Sequenced on an Illumina HiSeq 2000. The TCR beta cDNA libraries were made using 5'RACE template switching, a step that added both a universal primer site and unique molecular identifiers. cDNA synthesis was primed from the TCR beta constant segment and was followed by two successive PCR amplification steps. Turning to the authors' computational methods: MIGEC handled demultiplexing of the reads and grouping by UMI, while MiTCR was used to assemble and quantify clonotypes. To exclude erroneous sequences, any TCR cDNA sequence not supported by at least two reads was discarded. The tcR package was used for downstream repertoire analysis, and clonotypes were matched between fractions using CDR3 nucleotide sequence together with V segment. VDJmatch was used to annotate antigen specificity against VDJdb, with one amino acid substitution allowed in CDR3. After TCRdb reprocessed the reads, each CDR3 protein sequence was kept as one row, without DNA. Clone size and V and J calls follow TCRdb, not the original study. Per the sample table, the count is 450,000 to 600,000 distinct CDR3 sequences. Roughly 3.5% of the sample comes from the top ten.

A commercial ELISA kit detecting HCMV-specific IgG in serum was used to determine HCMV serostatus. Peripheral blood mononuclear cells were isolated from blood by Ficoll density gradient centrifugation. The material sequenced was blood T cells: a sorted CD56 or NKG2C T cell subset, CD4+ or CD8+ T cells, or bulk PBMC T cells (not recorded which). The clonotype comes from a man younger than 35 in good health. Donor details come from another sample of the same person, matched by shared clones. The chain joins TRBV2 to TRBJ2-3; TCRdb indicates TRBD2, and absent DNA this call remains unverified. The CDR3 region reads CASTAWEEEDTQYF.